The 10 T cell receptor beta chains below come from one sample, sequenced in a study of control samples from healthy donors and cancer patients. The table came from immunoSEQ multiplex PCR; TCRdb's copy has only in-frame clones and leaves some out. The table shows about 150,000 clones, with over 90% occurring only once. Sample: blood. These TCRs come from a man in his forties or fifties in good health.

The chain links TRBV27 to TRBJ1-1; D remains unclear. The ends were cut back, 0 bases at V and 3 bases at J, with 11 bases in the middle. The CDR3 is 15 amino acids. Germline CDR1 is MNHEY and CDR2 is SMNVEV (reference sequence). CDR3 loop: CASSLSTGYHTEAFF. For the CDR3, the DNA is TGTGCCAGCAGTTTATCGACGGGGTATCACACTGAAGCTTTCTTT.

J is TRBJ1-4 and V is TRBV19; no clear D. In germline, CDR1 is LNHDA, CDR2 SQIVND (reference sequence). The V gene lost 5 bases and the J gene lost 3 bases, with 19 bases spanning the gap. The CDR3 is 17 amino acids. The CDR3 region has the DNA TGTGCCAGTAGTTGGGCCGCATCAGCGCAGCCTAATGAAAAACTGTTTTTT. It codes for CASSWAASAQPNEKLFF.

This sequence joins TRBV5-6 and TRBJ2-7; 10 nucleotides align to TRBD1. The CDR3 consists of 18 residues. The V segment lost 1 base and the J segment 4 bases; nucleotides outside the gene matches: 14. Germline assignment: CDR1 SGHDT and CDR2 YYEEEE. The chain's CDR3 is CASSLLGGRGTGDYEQYF. In nucleotides, the CDR3 is TGTGCCAGCAGCTTGTTGGGAGGACGGGGGACAGGGGATTACGAGCAGTACTTC. Full variable domain (outside the CDR3, taken from reference TRBV5-6 and TRBJ2-7): DAGVTQSPTHLIKTRGQQVTLRCSPKSGHDTVSWYQQALGQGPQFIFQYYEEEERQRGNFPDRFSGHQFPNYSSELNVNALLLGDSALYLCASSLLGGRGTGDYEQYFGPGTRLTVT.

CDR3 nucleotide sequence: TGTGCCAGCAGTTTCGCTCGTGCGATGACTAGCGGGAGGGCGTATGAGCAGTTCTTC. It yields the protein CASSFARAMTSGRAYEQFF. V is TRBV27 and J is TRBJ2-1, with 14 bases identical to TRBD2. The trim removed 3 bases at V and 8 bases at J, leaving 15 bases unmatched. The CDR3 contains 19 residues. Germline V gene lookup returns CDR1 MNHEY and CDR2 SMNVEV (reference sequence).

CDR3 region: CASSQAGGENIQYF. CDR3 nucleotide sequence: TGCGCCAGCAGCCAGGCGGGAGGCGAAAACATTCAGTACTTC. The gene calls are TRBV4-1 and TRBJ2-4, with 8 positions matching TRBD2. The V and J ends lost 3 bases and 5 bases, in that order; junction bases with no gene match: 3. This CDR3 comprises 14 residues. Germline-derived CDR1 and CDR2 are MGHRA and YSYEKL.

This chain joins TRBV19 and TRBJ1-1; D gene unclear. The CDR3 length is 11 residues. CDR1 LNHDA and CDR2 SQIVND come from the germline V gene (reference sequence). Between the trimmed V and J ends, which lost 7 bases and 5 bases, there was a span of 8 bases. The DNA of the CDR3 is TGTGCCAGTAACACGAAAACTGAAGCTTTCTTT. Its translation is CASNTKTEAFF.

The chain links TRBV9 to TRBJ2-3; no clear D gene. Trimming shortened V by 4 bases and J by 7 bases, and 13 bases separated the two germline ends. The CDR3 totals 13 residues. Germline-derived CDR1 and CDR2 are SGDLS and YYNGEE. CDR3 nucleotides: TGTGCCAGCAGCATTCAGACGGGTCATACGCAGTATTTT. This gives the protein CASSIQTGHTQYF. The whole variable domain, filled in from reference TRBV9 and TRBJ2-3, reads DSGVTQTPKHLITATGQRVTLRCSPRSGDLSVYWYQQSLDQGLQFLIQYYNGEERAKGNILERFSAQQFPDLHSELNLSSLELGDSALYFCASSIQTGHTQYFGPGTRLTVL.

CDR3 nucleotide sequence: TGTGCCAGCAGGGACAGGGTCGAGCAGTACTTC. Amino acids: CASRDRVEQYF. The V and J genes are TRBV6-5 and TRBJ2-7; 8 positions agree with TRBD1. The V segment lost 6 bases and the J segment 6 bases; nucleotides outside the gene matches: 1. CDR1 and CDR2 from the germline V gene are MNHEY and SVGAGI. The CDR3 loop spans 11 amino acids.

The chain is built from TRBV19 and TRBJ2-7, with 9 bases identical to TRBD2. This CDR3 comprises 14 residues. From germline, CDR1 is LNHDA and CDR2 SQIVND (reference sequence). V trimming: 5 bases; J trimming: 7 bases; junction bases outside the gene matches: 9. CDR3 region: CASSRSSGIREQYF. DNA for the CDR3: TGTGCCAGTAGTCGTTCTAGCGGGATTAGGGAGCAGTACTTC.

V and J are TRBV24-1 and TRBJ2-3, with 8 bases lining up with TRBD2. The germline V gene encodes CDR1 KGHDR and CDR2 SFDVKD. The CDR3 is made up of 17 amino acids. V was pared by 1 base and J by 1 base, with 6 bases of the junction left unmatched. CDR3 nucleotides: TGTGCCACCAGTGATTTAGAGGCGGGAGGACGCACAGATACGCAGTATTTT. Its protein is CATSDLEAGGRTDTQYF.